These 10 T cell receptor beta chains were all obtained from the same sample, sequenced in a study of shared clonotypes between healthy human individuals. Sequencing was performed with immunoSEQ multiplex PCR; in TCRdb, only in-frame clones are kept and a portion is missing. The sample includes approximately 340,000 clones, around 67% of them seen just once. Sequencing was done on a sample of memory CD4+ T cells sorted from blood. The sample's subset: CD45RA-negative fraction. Receptors were obtained from a young man in good health.

J is TRBJ2-3 and V is TRBV7-9; no clear D gene. Deletions cut 1 base from V and 1 base from J, with 9 bases between. CDR3 size: 15 residues. Germline V gene sequence: CDR1 SEHNR, CDR2 FQNEAQ (reference sequence). DNA of the CDR3: TGTGCCAGCAGCTTAGTCAACGTGGGCACAGATACGCAGTATTTT. It translates to CASSLVNVGTDTQYF.

J is TRBJ2-1 and V is TRBV4-1; D ambiguous. Trimming stripped 3 bases from V and 9 bases from J, with 12 bases between. The CDR3 has 13 amino acids. Germline CDR1 MGHRA, CDR2 YSYEKL. CDR3 sequence: CASSQRLVGEQFF. The DNA of the CDR3 is TGCGCCAGCAGCCAGAGACTTGTTGGTGAGCAGTTCTTC.

This clone was picked up one time. V is TRBV5-1 and J is TRBJ1-1; D is possibly TRBD1 (5 bases). V was trimmed by 4 bases and J by 4 bases, leaving 20 bases between them. The germline V gene encodes CDR1 SGHRS and CDR2 YFSETQ. This CDR3 has 16 amino acids. CDR3 bases: TGCGCCAGCAGCCGGGACCAGGGTAGAGGAGGCACTGAAGCTTTCTTT. Encoded protein: CASSRDQGRGGTEAFF.

For the CDR3, the DNA is TGTGCCAGCACCCACGGGCTCCCCGTATACAATGAGCAGTTCTTC. This encodes CASTHGLPVYNEQFF. V usage is TRBV2 and J usage is TRBJ2-1; D not certain. The germline V gene encodes CDR1 SNHLY and CDR2 FYNNEI. V shed 7 bases and J shed 4 bases, with 17 bases lying between them. This CDR3 is 15 amino acids long.

This sequence joins TRBV5-4 and TRBJ2-3; 7 bases are a match to TRBD2. The germline CDR1 and CDR2 sequences are SGHNT and YYREEE (reference sequence). The CDR3 length is 15 residues. This CDR3 reads CVTSGAGANTDTQYF. CDR3 coding DNA: TGTGTCACATCCGGGGCGGGAGCCAACACAGATACGCAGTATTTT.

V gene TRBV5-6 combines with J gene TRBJ1-1; tentatively, D is TRBD1 (5 bases). Trimming left V 6 bases short and J 8 bases short, with 11 bases between. This CDR3 has 11 residues. Germline V CDR1 and CDR2: SGHDT, YYEEEE. For the CDR3, the DNA is TGTGCCAGCAATGGCAGGGCCGAAGCTTTCTTT. This translates into CASNGRAEAFF.

The chain carries TRBV5-4 and TRBJ2-5, with 8 bases matching TRBD1. Germline V CDR1 and CDR2: SGHNT, YYREEE (reference sequence). V trimming: 0 bases; J trimming: 4 bases; junction bases outside the gene matches: 2. This CDR3 comprises 14 residues. As DNA, the CDR3 is TGTGCCAGCAGCTTGGAGACAGGGGCAGAGACCCAGTACTTC. Translation gives CASSLETGAETQYF.

The chain joins TRBV7-8 to TRBJ1-1, with 7 bases that match TRBD1. V gave up 5 bases and J gave up 1 base; unmatched junction bases: 7. The CDR3 is made up of 15 amino acids. Germline V gene data show CDR1 as SGHVS and CDR2 as FQNEAQ. CDR3 DNA: TGTGCCAGCAGCGGAACTCCAGGGGGGAACACTGAAGCTTTCTTT. This gives the protein CASSGTPGGNTEAFF.

This clone has just a few counts. J is TRBJ2-3 and V is TRBV7-9; 10 bases are a match to TRBD2. The CDR3 runs 17 residues. V dropped 4 bases and J dropped 2; count of bases not matched to a gene: 9. The V gene's germline CDR1 is SEHNR and CDR2 FQNEAQ (reference sequence). CDR3 DNA sequence: TGTGCCAGCAGCTCAACCGGACTAGCGGAATACACAGATACGCAGTATTTT. Translation gives CASSSTGLAEYTDTQYF.

The chain employs TRBV29-1 and TRBJ1-1, with D possibly TRBD1 on 5 matching bases. Trimming took off 4 bases at V and 0 bases at J, with 12 bases between the two ends. The V gene's germline CDR1 is SQVTM and CDR2 ANQGSEA. This CDR3 has 14 residues. CDR3 protein: CSVAEGPVNTEAFF. The CDR3 nucleotides are TGCAGCGTTGCGGAGGGGCCGGTGAACACTGAAGCTTTCTTT.